A single sample gave rise to the 24 T cell receptor beta chains below, sequenced in a study of CD8+CD57+ T cells in acquired aplastic anemia. Patients chosen for sequencing had CD8+CD57+ cells that had expanded, as shown by flow cytometry. Genomic DNA templated the TCR beta VDJ and CDR3 profiling. TCRdb reprocessed the reads with MiXCR, giving one entry per CDR3 protein. This sample carries around 180,000 distinct CDR3 sequences, nearly 50% of them seen once, and the ten largest clones take approximately 12%. The sequencing sample was made of sorted CD4+, CD8+, or CD8+CD57+ T cells (not recorded which) from PBMCs. These receptors originate from a human donor with aplastic anemia.

The sample holds many counts of this clonotype. The rearrangement uses TRBV15 and TRBJ1-5, with a weak D call TRBD1 (6 bases). The length of the CDR3 is 15 residues. Per the germline V gene, CDR1 is LNHNV and CDR2 is YYDKDF (reference sequence). V dropped 5 bases and J dropped 5 bases, with 16 bases sitting between them. CDR3 sequence (DNA): TGTGCCACCAGCGCACGCCGGGACACCGATCAGCCCCAGCATTTT. This codes for CATSARRDTDQPQHF.

J is TRBJ1-2 and V is TRBV10-3, with a tentative D call TRBD1 (5 bases). Germline-derived CDR1 and CDR2 are ENHRY and SYGVKD. Trimming cost V 3 bases and J 5 bases, with 13 bases left between them. CDR3 length: 14 amino acids. In DNA, the CDR3 is TGTGCCATCAGTGAAGACCAGGGATTTTATGGCTACACCTTC. It specifies CAISEDQGFYGYTF.

The chain couples TRBV2 to TRBJ2-2; 10 bases are shared with TRBD2. V trimming: 8 bases; J trimming: 8 bases; junction bases outside the gene matches: 11. Per germline, CDR1 SNHLY and CDR2 FYNNEI. The CDR3 totals 15 residues. The CDR3: CASQVGRGLAGELFF. CDR3 DNA: TGTGCCAGCCAAGTGGGGAGGGGACTAGCGGGGGAGCTGTTTTTT. Variable domain in full (rest from reference TRBV2 and TRBJ2-2): EPEVTQTPSHQVTQMGQEVILRCVPISNHLYFYWYRQILGQKVEFLVSFYNNEISEKSEIFDDQFSVERPDGSNFTLKIRSTKLEDSAMYFCASQVGRGLAGELFFGEGSRLTVL.

This clonotype was observed a handful of times. J is TRBJ1-3 and V is TRBV29-1, with D tentatively TRBD1 (5 bases). There are 14 residues in the CDR3. CDR1 is SQVTM, CDR2 ANQGSEA, per germline. Between the trimmed V and J ends, which lost 7 bases and 3 bases, there was a span of 16 bases. The CDR3 reads CSASEGARGNTIYF. The CDR3 nucleotides are TGCAGCGCCAGTGAAGGGGCGCGTGGAAACACCATATATTTT.

This clonotype was recorded many times. The genes are TRBV11-2 and TRBJ2-7, with 9 bases that match TRBD2. This CDR3 contains 17 residues. Germline V gene data show CDR1 as SGHAT and CDR2 as FQNNGV. J gave up 4 bases and V 4 bases, and 14 bases lay outside the gene matches. The CDR3, as DNA: TGTGCCAGCAGCTCCGCCCTTTTGGAGCGGGGGGTTTACGAGCAGTACTTC. Translation gives CASSSALLERGVYEQYF. Full variable domain (rest looked up from reference TRBV11-2 and TRBJ2-7): EAGVAQSPRYKIIEKRQSVAFWCNPISGHATLYWYQQILGQGPKLLIQFQNNGVVDDSQLPKDRFSAERLKGVDSTLKIQPAKLEDSAVYLCASSSALLERGVYEQYFGPGTRLTVT.

Worth noting for this clonotype: A much larger clone is a single base away; this may be a read error. The CDR3 end shows no conserved phenylalanine or tryptophan, and so a read error is likely. This chain joins TRBV2 and TRBJ2-7; TRBD1 might be the D (6 bases). Germline assignment: CDR1 SNHLY and CDR2 FYNNEI. V was shortened by 4 bases and J by 9 bases, with 16 bases between the two germline ends. This CDR3 has 13 residues. CDR3 DNA sequence: TGTGCCAGCAGTGCTACAGGGAACCTAGGGCAGTACCTC. Translating it yields CASSATGNLGQYL.

This clonotype was seen a handful of times. The chain employs TRBV10-2 and TRBJ1-2; D remains ambiguous. Germline V lookup: CDR1 WSHSY, CDR2 SAAADI. V was trimmed by 6 bases and J by 5 bases, leaving 13 bases between them. This CDR3 comprises 13 residues. The CDR3 is CASSPAITYGYTF. CDR3 nucleotides: TGCGCCAGCAGCCCAGCGATAACTTATGGCTACACCTTC.

Of note for this clonotype: Compared with germline, one end of the junction differs, possibly owing to a read error. This chain links TRBV18 with TRBJ2-3, with 8 bases identical to TRBD1. CDR1 is KGHSH and CDR2 is LQKENI in the germline V gene. The CDR3 is 13 residues long. In nucleotides, the CDR3 is TGTGCCAGCTCGCCACAGGGGGCAGATACGCAGTATTTT. This translates into CASSPQGADTQYF.

This clonotype was seen a few times. This chain uses TRBV15 with TRBJ2-1; unclear D gene. V lost 0 bases, J lost 1 base, and 10 bases lay in between. Per germline, CDR1 LNHNV and CDR2 YYDKDF (reference sequence). This CDR3 has 16 amino acids. The CDR3 DNA is TGTGCCACCAGCAGAGATCGGCCGACTTCCTACAATGAGCAGTTCTTC. It codes for CATSRDRPTSYNEQFF.

This clonotype was detected ten times or more. The rearrangement uses TRBV9 and TRBJ1-4; no definite D call. The CDR3 sequence is 15 residues long. Between the trimmed V and J ends, which lost 0 bases and 0 bases, there was a span of 6 bases. The germline V gene encodes CDR1 SGDLS and CDR2 YYNGEE. The CDR3 protein is CASSVDVATNEKLFF. The CDR3 DNA reads as TGTGCCAGCAGCGTAGATGTAGCAACTAATGAAAAACTGTTTTTT.

The sample holds one count of this clonotype. This rearrangement joins TRBV20-1 to TRBJ1-1; D is ambiguous. Germline V CDR1 and CDR2: DFQATT, SNEGSKA (reference sequence). Trimming removed 4 bases at V and 4 bases at J, with 16 bases between. The CDR3 spans 14 residues. CDR3 bases: TGCAGTGCTACCGTTTCGATCTCGGTCACTGAAGCTTTCTTT. Its translation: CSATVSISVTEAFF.

Comments on this clonotype: The CDR3 carries no conserved terminal phenylalanine or tryptophan, so it likely arises from a read error. The chain carries TRBV18 and TRBJ2-1; D perhaps matches TRBD1 (5 bases). V dropped 2 bases and J dropped 6 bases, with 8 bases sitting between them. This CDR3 is 13 amino acids long. The germline CDR1 and CDR2 sequences are KGHSH and LQKENI. DNA of the CDR3: TGTGCCAGCTCACCAATGGGGCTCAATGAGCAGTTCCTC. It encodes CASSPMGLNEQFL.

This chain links TRBV7-2 with TRBJ2-7; tentatively, D is TRBD2 (6 bases). The CDR3 runs to 15 residues. CDR1 is SGHTA, CDR2 FQGNSA, per germline. V lost 1 base to trimming and J lost 5 bases, with 15 bases between them. The chain's CDR3 is CASSLVGAGWNEQYF. As DNA, the CDR3 is TGTGCCAGCAGCTTAGTTGGGGCGGGATGGAACGAGCAGTACTTC.

The chain uses TRBV9 and TRBJ2-2, with 10 bases identical to TRBD2. The ends lost 3 bases at V and 7 bases at J; junction bases unmatched: 12. The CDR3 spans 17 residues. Germline assignment: CDR1 SGDLS and CDR2 YYNGEE. The chain's CDR3 is CASSADPSGGSVGELFF. Here the CDR3 DNA reads TGTGCCAGCAGCGCCGACCCTAGCGGGGGTTCTGTCGGGGAGCTGTTTTTT. Supplemented by reference TRBV9 and TRBJ2-2, the full variable domain reads DSGVTQTPKHLITATGQRVTLRCSPRSGDLSVYWYQQSLDQGLQFLIQYYNGEERAKGNILERFSAQQFPDLHSELNLSSLELGDSALYFCASSADPSGGSVGELFFGEGSRLTVL.

This clonotype was seen at least ten times. The V call is TRBV10-3, the J call TRBJ2-2; weak D call: TRBD1 (8 bases). V was cut by 2 bases and J by 5 bases, with 21 bases left in between. Germline CDR1 ENHRY, CDR2 SYGVKD. The CDR3 runs 18 residues. The CDR3 is CAISETLTGEGWTGELFF. The CDR3 DNA reads TGTGCCATCAGTGAGACCTTGACAGGGGAGGGTTGGACCGGGGAGCTGTTTTTT.

This clonotype was found a few times. The rearrangement links TRBV5-6 to TRBJ2-3; D is ambiguous. Germline assignment: CDR1 SGHDT and CDR2 YYEEEE. The ends were cut back, 2 bases at V and 4 bases at J, with 14 bases in the middle. The length of the CDR3 is 15 residues. The CDR3 protein is CASSFAGYRADTQYF. CDR3 nucleotides: TGTGCCAGCAGCTTTGCCGGGTATAGGGCAGATACGCAGTATTTT.

CDR3 coding DNA: TGCAGTGCCATCAGTAGTATAGGCACTAATGAAAAACTGTTTTTT. Amino acids: CSAISSIGTNEKLFF. The V gene is TRBV20-1, the J gene TRBJ1-4; no reliable D call. The V end was cut by 6 bases, the J end by 2 bases, with 16 bases between. The CDR3 length is 15 residues. Looked up from germline, CDR1 is DFQATT and CDR2 is SNEGSKA (reference sequence).

This clonotype was observed a handful of times. The chain links TRBV6-5 to TRBJ1-5; 7 bases agree with TRBD1. The CDR3 loop spans 16 amino acids. V trimming: 1 base; J trimming: 0 bases; junction bases outside the gene matches: 3. CDR1 and CDR2 from the germline V gene are MNHEY and SVGAGI. In nucleotides, the CDR3 is TGTGCCAGCAGTTACTACCAGGGGGGTAGCAATCAGCCCCAGCATTTT. Translated, it gives CASSYYQGGSNQPQHF.

In regard to this clonotype: A read error may explain this, as a much larger clone is one base away. The genes are TRBV29-1 and TRBJ2-7; D might be TRBD1 (5 bases). Trimming took off 7 bases at V and 0 bases at J, with 16 bases between the two ends. Germline V lookup: CDR1 SQVTM, CDR2 ANQGSEA. This CDR3 spans 14 amino acids. The CDR3 DNA sequence: TGCAGCGCTTATGAGGACACGAGCTCCTACGAGCAGTACTTC. The encoded protein is CSAYEDTSSYEQYF.

The chain employs TRBV19 and TRBJ1-3, with TRBD1 matching over 7 bases. The germline gives CDR1 LNHDA, CDR2 SQIVND (reference sequence). V lost 9 bases and J lost 0; bases outside the gene matches: 8. The CDR3 contains 15 residues. In nucleotides, the CDR3 is TGTGCCAGCAGTGAGGAGGGGGCCTCTGGAAACACCATATATTTT. It is translated as CASSEEGASGNTIYF.

This clonotype occurred many times. The gene calls are TRBV7-2 and TRBJ2-1, with 10 bases fitting TRBD2. CDR1 is SGHTA, CDR2 FQGNSA, per germline. The CDR3 is 15 residues long. With 5 bases clipped from V and 1 base from J, the junction kept 2 bases outside the gene matches. The CDR3 DNA is TGTGCCAGCAGCGTTAGCGGGGGGTCCTACAATGAGCAGTTCTTC. It yields the protein CASSVSGGSYNEQFF.

The chain employs TRBV2 and TRBJ2-7; D is unresolved. V was trimmed by 2 bases and J by 6 bases, leaving 11 bases between them. Germline CDR1 and CDR2: SNHLY and FYNNEI. The CDR3 loop spans 13 amino acids. CDR3 residues: CASSEREGLEQYF. In DNA form, the CDR3 reads TGTGCCAGCAGTGAAAGGGAAGGCCTCGAGCAGTACTTC.

The chain recombines TRBV2 with TRBJ2-3, with D perhaps TRBD2 (5 bases). The CDR3 is made up of 12 amino acids. Trimming took 8 bases from V and 4 from J, leaving 10 bases between them. Germline V lookup: CDR1 SNHLY, CDR2 FYNNEI. Written as DNA, the CDR3 is TGTGCCAGCCGCCTCGGGGCAGATACGCAGTATTTT. This encodes CASRLGADTQYF.

The table lists this clonotype with many counts. The chain is built from TRBV6-5 and TRBJ2-2; D unresolved. V gave up 6 bases and J gave up 2 bases, with 7 bases separating them. Germline lookup yields CDR1 MNHEY and CDR2 SVGAGI. The CDR3 is 13 amino acids. CDR3 region: CASRPYNTGELFF. The CDR3 bases are TGTGCCAGCAGACCCTATAACACCGGGGAGCTGTTTTTT.